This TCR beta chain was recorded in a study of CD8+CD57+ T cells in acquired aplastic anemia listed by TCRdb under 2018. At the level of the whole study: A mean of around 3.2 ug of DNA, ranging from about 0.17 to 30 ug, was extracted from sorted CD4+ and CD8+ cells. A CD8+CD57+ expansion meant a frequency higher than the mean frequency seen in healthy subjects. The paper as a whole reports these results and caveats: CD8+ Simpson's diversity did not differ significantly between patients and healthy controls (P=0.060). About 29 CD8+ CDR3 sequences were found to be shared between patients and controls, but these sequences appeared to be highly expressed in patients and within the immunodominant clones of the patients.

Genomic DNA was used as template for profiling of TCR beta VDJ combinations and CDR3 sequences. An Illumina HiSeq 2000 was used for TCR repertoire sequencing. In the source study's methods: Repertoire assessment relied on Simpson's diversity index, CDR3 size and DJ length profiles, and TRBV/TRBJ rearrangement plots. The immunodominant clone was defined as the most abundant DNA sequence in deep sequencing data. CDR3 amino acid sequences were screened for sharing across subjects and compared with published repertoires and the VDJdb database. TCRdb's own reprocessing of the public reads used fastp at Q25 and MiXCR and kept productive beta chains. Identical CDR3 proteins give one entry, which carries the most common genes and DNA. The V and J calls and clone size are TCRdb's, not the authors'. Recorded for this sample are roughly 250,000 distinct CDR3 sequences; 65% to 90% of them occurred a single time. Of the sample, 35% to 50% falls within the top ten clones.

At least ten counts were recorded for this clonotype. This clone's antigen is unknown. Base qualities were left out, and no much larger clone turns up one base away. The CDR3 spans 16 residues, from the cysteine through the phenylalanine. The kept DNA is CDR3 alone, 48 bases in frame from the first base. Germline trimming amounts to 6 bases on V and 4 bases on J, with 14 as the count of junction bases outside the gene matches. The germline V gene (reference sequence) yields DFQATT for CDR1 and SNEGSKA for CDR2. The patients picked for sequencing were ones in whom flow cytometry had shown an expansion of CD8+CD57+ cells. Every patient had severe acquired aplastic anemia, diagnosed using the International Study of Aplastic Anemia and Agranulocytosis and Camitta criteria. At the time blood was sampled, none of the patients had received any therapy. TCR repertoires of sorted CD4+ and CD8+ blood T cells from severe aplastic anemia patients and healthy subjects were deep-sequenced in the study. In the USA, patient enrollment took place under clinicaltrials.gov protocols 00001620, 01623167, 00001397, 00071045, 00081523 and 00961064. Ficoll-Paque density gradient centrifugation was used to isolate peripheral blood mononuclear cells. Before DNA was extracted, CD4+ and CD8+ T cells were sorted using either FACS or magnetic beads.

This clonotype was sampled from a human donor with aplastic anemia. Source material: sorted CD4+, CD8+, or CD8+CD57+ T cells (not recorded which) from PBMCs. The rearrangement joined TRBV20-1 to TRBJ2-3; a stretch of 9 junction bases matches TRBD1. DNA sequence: TGCAGTGCCACCCCCCGGGACAGGGTTATAGCAGATACGCAGTATTTT. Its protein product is CSATPRDRVIADTQYF.